A single sample gave rise to the 5 T cell receptor beta chains below, sequenced in a study of T cell responses to AZD1222 COVID-19 vaccine. Data came from immunoSEQ multiplex PCR; TCRdb stores just in-frame clones and leaves some out. The table shows around 78,000 clones, with about nine tenths occurring only once. Sequencing used peripheral blood, obtained on day 0 of AZD1222 vaccination. Receptor source: an adult in good health.

The J gene is TRBJ1-5, the V gene TRBV2, with 9 nucleotides matching TRBD1. With 5 bases clipped from V and 6 bases from J, the junction kept 5 bases outside the gene matches. The CDR3 loop spans 14 amino acids. Germline V gene sequence: CDR1 SNHLY, CDR2 FYNNEI. Here the CDR3 reads CASSSTGGGQPQHF. The CDR3 DNA reads TGTGCCAGCAGTTCTACAGGGGGCGGTCAGCCCCAGCATTTT.

The chain couples TRBV10-3 to TRBJ2-5; TRBD1 agrees at 7 bases. The CDR3 covers 14 residues. CDR1 is ENHRY, CDR2 SYGVKD, per germline. The ends lost 10 bases at V and 3 bases at J; junction bases unmatched: 11. CDR3 region: CATNPLGQEETQYF. CDR3 nucleotides: TGTGCCACGAACCCGCTAGGACAGGAAGAGACCCAGTACTTC.

This chain uses TRBV7-2 with TRBJ2-2; no definite D call. CDR1 and CDR2 (germline): SGHTA, FQGNSA. The CDR3 runs to 13 residues. Trimming took off 3 bases at V and 5 bases at J, with 7 bases between the two ends. In DNA, the CDR3 is TGTGCCAGCAGCTTGGTGGCGACCGGGGAGCTGTTTTTT. This gives the protein CASSLVATGELFF.

This chain links TRBV28 with TRBJ2-2; D unclear. CDR1 and CDR2 from the germline V gene are MDHEN and SYDVKM. V lost 6 bases, J lost 8 bases, and 16 bases lay in between. This CDR3 has 14 residues. CDR3 protein: CASSPGDSKGELFF. The DNA for the CDR3 is TGTGCCAGCAGCCCGGGCGACTCGAAGGGGGAGCTGTTTTTT. Full variable domain (outside the CDR3, taken from reference TRBV28 and TRBJ2-2): DVKVTQSSRYLVKRTGEKVFLECVQDMDHENMFWYRQDPGLGLRLIYFSYDVKMKEKGDIPEGYSVSREKKERFSLILESASTNQTSMYLCASSPGDSKGELFFGEGSRLTVL.

This clone has a single count. This sequence joins TRBV12-3 or TRBV12-4 and TRBJ1-2; maybe TRBD1 (6 bases). The CDR3 sequence is 13 residues long. Trimming left V 6 bases short and J 8 bases short, with 16 bases between. CDR3 bases: TGTGCCAGCAGCCTGGAGGGGGTCGGGGGCTACACCTTC. Its translation is CASSLEGVGGYTF.